One and the same sample provided the 17 T cell receptor beta chains below, sequenced in a study of cytomegalovirus exposure and HLA in healthy donors. PCR was performed using 60 Vbeta and 13 Jbeta primers. Profiling relied on immunoSEQ multiplex PCR, and the TCRdb table lists in-frame clones only, not all of them. The table has over 200,000 clones, around nine tenths seen once; the top ten hold 1%. Sample: PBMCs. These receptors originate from a woman aged 18-35 years in good health and CMV-seronegative.

The chain links TRBV19 to TRBJ2-7, with a possible D match to TRBD1 (6 bases). The CDR3 length is 14 residues. From germline, CDR1 is LNHDA and CDR2 SQIVND (reference sequence). V was shortened by 5 bases and J by 3 bases, with 14 bases between the two germline ends. CDR3 in amino acids: CASSERQEVYEQYF. CDR3 nucleotide sequence: TGTGCCAGTAGTGAGAGACAGGAAGTCTACGAGCAGTACTTC.

CDR3 DNA: TGTGCCATCAGCGACCCGGGACAGGGGATTGTGTACTATGGCTACACCTTC. Translation gives CAISDPGQGIVYYGYTF. The chain uses TRBV10-3 and TRBJ1-2, with 10 bases that match TRBD1. The CDR3 length is 17 residues. The germline V gene encodes CDR1 ENHRY and CDR2 SYGVKD. Losses at the gene ends were 6 bases for V and 3 bases for J; bases not matched to a gene: 13.

The chain employs TRBV19 and TRBJ1-1; D is ambiguous. This CDR3 region has 14 residues. Trimming shortened V by 0 bases and J by 9 bases, and 14 bases separated the two germline ends. Germline CDR1 LNHDA, CDR2 SQIVND (reference sequence). The DNA of the CDR3 is TGTGCCAGTAGTATAGATCCTACAGTACTCCAAGCTTTCTTT. It yields the protein CASSIDPTVLQAFF.

The chain joins TRBV30 to TRBJ1-5; tentative D call: TRBD1 (5 bases). CDR1 is GTSNPN and CDR2 is SVGIG in the germline V gene (reference sequence). The CDR3 runs 14 residues. Trimming stripped 5 bases from V and 2 bases from J, with 13 bases between. CDR3 sequence reads: CAWSPGGGNQPQHF. The CDR3 DNA is TGTGCCTGGTCCCCCGGGGGAGGCAATCAGCCCCAGCATTTT. The complete variable domain, with remaining parts taken from reference TRBV30 and TRBJ1-5, reads SQTIHQWPATLVQPVGSPLSLECTVEGTSNPNLYWYRQAAGRGLQLLFYSVGIGQISSEVPQNLSASRPQDRQFILSSKKLLLSDSGFYLCAWSPGGGNQPQHFGDGTRLSIL.

This chain links TRBV9 with TRBJ2-7; 12 positions match TRBD2. Germline V lookup: CDR1 SGDLS, CDR2 YYNGEE. This CDR3 spans 14 amino acids. Germline trimming cut 3 bases from V and 4 bases from J; bases unmatched to any gene: 2. In DNA, the CDR3 is TGTGCCAGCAGCGCAGGGACTAGCGGGTACGAGCAGTACTTC. Amino acid sequence: CASSAGTSGYEQYF.

The V gene is TRBV2, the J gene TRBJ1-6; 9 bases align to TRBD1. The CDR3 length is 15 residues. CDR1 SNHLY and CDR2 FYNNEI come from the germline V gene. Losses at the gene ends were 7 bases for V and 9 bases for J; bases not matched to a gene: 10. This CDR3 is CASIFTGTGRSPLHF. Here the CDR3 DNA reads TGTGCCAGCATTTTCACCGGGACAGGGCGTTCACCCCTCCACTTT.

This clone was observed a single time. The gene calls are TRBV4-2 and TRBJ1-1, with 8 bases identical to TRBD1. Germline loops: CDR1 LGHNA, CDR2 YNFKEQ. The CDR3 runs to 11 residues. The junction had 4 bases not matched to a gene; V was cut back by 6 bases and J by 10 bases. The CDR3 reads CASSLDRAAFF. The CDR3 region has the DNA TGTGCCAGCAGTCTGGACAGGGCAGCTTTCTTT.

This chain connects TRBV30 to TRBJ2-3; TRBD2 matches at 11 bases. The ends lost 0 bases at V and 0 bases at J; junction bases unmatched: 5. CDR1 GTSNPN and CDR2 SVGIG come from the germline V gene (reference sequence). The CDR3 is 17 amino acids. The chain's CDR3 is CAWSVPGLAASTDTQYF. As DNA, the CDR3 is TGTGCCTGGAGTGTACCGGGACTAGCGGCTAGCACAGATACGCAGTATTTT. Looking up the rest from reference TRBV30 and TRBJ2-3 gives the full variable domain: SQTIHQWPATLVQPVGSPLSLECTVEGTSNPNLYWYRQAAGRGLQLLFYSVGIGQISSEVPQNLSASRPQDRQFILSSKKLLLSDSGFYLCAWSVPGLAASTDTQYFGPGTRLTVL.

The gene calls are TRBV7-9 and TRBJ2-3; perhaps TRBD1 as D (5 bases). The germline V gene has CDR1 SEHNR and CDR2 FQNEAQ (reference sequence). The CDR3 has 15 residues. Deletions cut 2 bases from V and 4 bases from J, with 13 bases between. The CDR3 coding sequence is TGTGCCAGCAGCTTAAATGCCAGGGCTGCAGATACGCAGTATTTT. As protein: CASSLNARAADTQYF.

The CDR3, as DNA: TGTGCCACCAGCAGAGGCCCCGGGACCCAGTACTTC. The encoded protein is CATSRGPGTQYF. This chain links TRBV15 with TRBJ2-5, with D unresolved. This CDR3 is built from 12 residues. Trimming stripped 1 base from V and 7 bases from J, with 7 bases between. Germline V gene sequence: CDR1 LNHNV, CDR2 YYDKDF (reference sequence).

The rearrangement uses TRBV30 and TRBJ2-7; D gene uncertain. Germline loops: CDR1 GTSNPN, CDR2 SVGIG (reference sequence). Trimming cost V 3 bases and J 4 bases, with 7 bases left between them. The CDR3 spans 11 residues. CDR3 residues: CAWRTGYEQYF. CDR3 DNA sequence: TGTGCCTGGAGGACTGGATACGAGCAGTACTTC.

V gene TRBV19 combines with J gene TRBJ1-2, with D uncertain. The V gene lost 3 bases and the J gene lost 0 bases, with 11 bases spanning the gap. CDR1 is LNHDA and CDR2 is SQIVND in the germline V gene (reference sequence). The CDR3 extends over 15 amino acids. CDR3 sequence reads: CASSIQRYANYGYTF. In nucleotides, the CDR3 is TGTGCCAGTAGTATTCAGAGGTATGCTAACTATGGCTACACCTTC.

V usage is TRBV19 and J usage is TRBJ2-5; 7 bases fit TRBD2. The CDR3 spans 14 residues. Germline V CDR1 and CDR2: LNHDA, SQIVND (reference sequence). V shed 5 bases and J 2 bases; nucleotides not matched to a gene: 5. The CDR3 spells CASSGWGGQETQYF. In DNA, the CDR3 is TGTGCCAGTAGTGGGTGGGGGGGGCAAGAGACCCAGTACTTC.

This clone was seen a single time. V usage is TRBV5-1 and J usage is TRBJ2-3; 10 nucleotides align to TRBD2. V lost 0 bases, J lost 0 bases, and 13 bases stayed unmatched. The CDR3 length is 20 residues. CDR1 is SGHRS, CDR2 YFSETQ, per germline. The CDR3, as DNA: TGCGCCAGCAGCTTGGAGGGCTTAGCGGGGGGCTGGGGCAGCACAGATACGCAGTATTTT. It specifies CASSLEGLAGGWGSTDTQYF.

The chain couples TRBV10-3 to TRBJ2-1, with 8 bases matching TRBD2. Per the germline V gene, CDR1 is ENHRY and CDR2 is SYGVKD. V dropped 5 bases and J dropped 5; count of bases not matched to a gene: 8. The CDR3 is made up of 15 amino acids. CDR3 nucleotides: TGTGCCATCAGTTCCCCGAGCGGGAGAAACAATGAGCAGTTCTTC. This codes for CAISSPSGRNNEQFF.

This chain links TRBV7-9 with TRBJ2-1, with 7 bases matching TRBD1. The germline gives CDR1 SEHNR, CDR2 FQNEAQ (reference sequence). CDR3 length equals 14 residues. The junction had 8 bases not matched to a gene; V was cut back by 6 bases and J by 6 bases. Written as DNA, the CDR3 is TGTGCCAGCAGATCGGGACAGAGGGGCAATGAGCAGTTCTTC. It is translated as CASRSGQRGNEQFF.

This sequence joins TRBV7-2 and TRBJ2-5; TRBD2 agrees at 8 bases. Germline assignment: CDR1 SGHTA and CDR2 FQGNSA. The V gene end was trimmed by 2 bases and the J gene end by 2 bases; junction bases not matched to a gene: 4. This CDR3 spans 15 amino acids. In DNA form, the CDR3 reads TGTGCCAGCAGCTTACTGTCGGGAGGGCAAGAGACCCAGTACTTC. The encoded protein is CASSLLSGGQETQYF.